Presented here are 14 T cell receptor beta chains from one specimen sequenced in a study of human T cells and chemical hapten exposure. The sample's time point: patch test 3, about 24 weeks after DPC sensitization. The treatment here: therapeutic diphenylcyclopropenone sensitization with weekly scalp DPC. Extraction yielded total RNA from whole blood (unfractionated). MiXCR was run by TCRdb on the RACE reads, yielding one entry per CDR3 protein. The sample consists of around 40,000 distinct CDR3 sequences, roughly 13% of them appearing once. This material consisted of whole blood, taken in connection with sensitization to the hapten diphenylcyclopropenone (DPC). Receptor source: a woman between 35 and 50 years old with alopecia areata. Some clones in this sample may be carry-over from other donors' samples.

This clonotype was seen only a few times. The chain joins TRBV29-1 to TRBJ1-1; D not resolved. V lost 3 bases and J lost 2, with 4 bases in between. This CDR3 has 11 amino acids. The V gene's germline CDR1 is SQVTM and CDR2 ANQGSEA. CDR3 protein: CSVDFNTEAFF. CDR3 coding DNA: TGCAGCGTTGATTTCAACACTGAAGCTTTCTTT.

The chain combines TRBV10-3 with TRBJ2-3; D possibly matches TRBD1 or TRBD2 (5 bases each). V was cut by 4 bases and J by 0 bases, with 5 bases left in between. Germline V gene lookup returns CDR1 ENHRY and CDR2 SYGVKD. The CDR3 is made up of 13 amino acids. This CDR3 reads CAISGGSTDTQYF. In DNA, the CDR3 is TGTGCCATCAGTGGGGGGAGCACAGATACGCAGTATTTT.

The sample holds many counts of this clonotype. The chain links TRBV29-1 to TRBJ2-1; D may be TRBD2 (6 bases). The V end lost 5 bases, the J end lost 8 bases, and 13 bases lay between the germline ends. Germline assignment: CDR1 SQVTM and CDR2 ANQGSEA. This CDR3 is built from 12 residues. CDR3 protein: CSVYRLVDEQFF. The CDR3 coding sequence is TGCAGCGTTTACCGACTAGTAGATGAGCAGTTCTTC.

This clonotype was seen at least ten times. V gene TRBV2 combines with J gene TRBJ2-5; 7 nucleotides line up with TRBD1. This CDR3 is 14 amino acids long. Germline V CDR1 and CDR2: SNHLY, FYNNEI. V gave up 0 bases and J gave up 5 bases; unmatched junction bases: 3. In DNA, the CDR3 is TGTGCCAGCAGTGAAGCGGACAGGTTGGAGACCCAGTACTTC. Translation gives CASSEADRLETQYF.

Ten or more counts support this clonotype. This chain joins TRBV18 and TRBJ2-7, with 8 bases identical to TRBD1. CDR1 and CDR2 from the germline V gene are KGHSH and LQKENI. The J segment lost 1 base and the V segment lost 4 bases, leaving 9 bases of the junction unmatched. This CDR3 has 16 amino acids. This CDR3 reads CASSRGTGGQSYEQYF. As DNA, the CDR3 is TGTGCCAGCTCACGCGGGACAGGAGGTCAATCCTACGAGCAGTACTTC.

There are many counts of this clonotype. The chain employs TRBV3-1 and TRBJ2-7; D is possibly TRBD1 (5 bases). The CDR3 is 14 residues long. V shed 3 bases and J shed 5 bases, with 14 bases lying between them. Germline assignment: CDR1 LGHDT and CDR2 YNNKEL (reference sequence). CDR3: CASSQAGLLNEQYF. The CDR3 nucleotides read TGTGCCAGCAGCCAGGCAGGGTTGCTCAACGAGCAGTACTTC.

This clonotype was detected ten times or more. V usage is TRBV5-1 and J usage is TRBJ1-1; D perhaps matches TRBD1 (6 bases). The ends were cut back, 4 bases at V and 4 bases at J, with 14 bases in the middle. This CDR3 region has 14 residues. Germline CDR1 and CDR2: SGHRS and YFSETQ. CDR3: CASSVETGFTEAFF. The CDR3 DNA reads TGCGCCAGCAGCGTCGAAACAGGGTTCACTGAAGCTTTCTTT.

Remarks on this clonotype: A much larger clone lies a single base off, so this may be a read error. The V gene is TRBV6-1, the J gene TRBJ2-3; D unclear. Germline assignment: CDR1 MNHNS and CDR2 SASEGT. This CDR3 comprises 12 residues. The germline V and J ends were trimmed by 8 bases and 2 bases, with 8 bases remaining between them. The CDR3 region is CASLAHTDTQYF. CDR3 DNA: TGTGCCAGCCTGGCCCACACAGATACGCAGTATTTT.

This clonotype was counted at least ten times. The rearrangement uses TRBV20-1 and TRBJ2-7; 7 bases line up with TRBD2. Looked up from germline, CDR1 is DFQATT and CDR2 is SNEGSKA (reference sequence). Losses at the gene ends were 2 bases for V and 2 bases for J; bases not matched to a gene: 18. This CDR3 spans 18 amino acids. The CDR3 DNA reads TGCAGTGCTAGAAGCGGGACCAGCCGAAACCAAAACCCCTACGAGCAGTACTTC. Residues: CSARSGTSRNQNPYEQYF.

The V call is TRBV28, the J call TRBJ2-7; no clear D gene. Germline CDR1 is MDHEN and CDR2 is SYDVKM. Trimming removed 1 base at V and 2 bases at J, with 9 bases between. This CDR3 has 14 residues. CDR3 protein: CASSLSPRPYEQYF. The CDR3 bases are TGTGCCAGCAGTTTATCTCCGAGGCCCTACGAGCAGTACTTC.

This clonotype was seen repeatedly, ten times or more. This sequence joins TRBV28 and TRBJ2-7; D tentatively fits TRBD1 or TRBD2 (5 bases each). Germline CDR1 is MDHEN and CDR2 is SYDVKM. This CDR3 comprises 15 residues. V lost 4 bases, J lost 3 bases, and 16 bases lay in between. CDR3: CASSSPGTLGYEQYF. In DNA, the CDR3 is TGTGCCAGCAGTTCTCCCGGGACCCTCGGCTACGAGCAGTACTTC.

CDR3 loop: CASRRAGDMSGELFF. CDR3 nucleotides: TGTGCCAGCAGACGTGCGGGAGATATGTCCGGGGAGCTGTTTTTT. This chain connects TRBV11-2 to TRBJ2-2, with 7 bases lining up with TRBD2. Germline CDR1 is SGHAT and CDR2 is FQNNGV. Trimming took 6 bases from V and 6 from J; bases not matched to a gene: 10. The CDR3 is 15 amino acids. The complete variable domain, with remaining parts taken from reference TRBV11-2 and TRBJ2-2, reads EAGVAQSPRYKIIEKRQSVAFWCNPISGHATLYWYQQILGQGPKLLIQFQNNGVVDDSQLPKDRFSAERLKGVDSTLKIQPAKLEDSAVYLCASRRAGDMSGELFFGEGSRLTVL.

This clonotype was counted between two and nine times. V gene TRBV5-1 combines with J gene TRBJ2-5; 7 bases fit TRBD1. Germline V lookup: CDR1 SGHRS, CDR2 YFSETQ. This CDR3 is built from 15 residues. V dropped 4 bases and J dropped 7; count of bases not matched to a gene: 13. In DNA form, the CDR3 reads TGCGCCAGCAGCCACGAACCAGGAAGACAGGGGACCCAGTACTTC. Translation: CASSHEPGRQGTQYF.

This clonotype was detected only a few times. The V gene is TRBV29-1, the J gene TRBJ2-7; D uncertain. The germline CDR1 and CDR2 sequences are SQVTM and ANQGSEA. V was pared by 6 bases and J by 2 bases, with 20 bases between. The CDR3 has 15 residues. The CDR3 DNA follows: TGCAGCGTGCCGATTGCCGGGCCCCATCCCTACGAGCAGTACTTC. Amino acids: CSVPIAGPHPYEQYF.